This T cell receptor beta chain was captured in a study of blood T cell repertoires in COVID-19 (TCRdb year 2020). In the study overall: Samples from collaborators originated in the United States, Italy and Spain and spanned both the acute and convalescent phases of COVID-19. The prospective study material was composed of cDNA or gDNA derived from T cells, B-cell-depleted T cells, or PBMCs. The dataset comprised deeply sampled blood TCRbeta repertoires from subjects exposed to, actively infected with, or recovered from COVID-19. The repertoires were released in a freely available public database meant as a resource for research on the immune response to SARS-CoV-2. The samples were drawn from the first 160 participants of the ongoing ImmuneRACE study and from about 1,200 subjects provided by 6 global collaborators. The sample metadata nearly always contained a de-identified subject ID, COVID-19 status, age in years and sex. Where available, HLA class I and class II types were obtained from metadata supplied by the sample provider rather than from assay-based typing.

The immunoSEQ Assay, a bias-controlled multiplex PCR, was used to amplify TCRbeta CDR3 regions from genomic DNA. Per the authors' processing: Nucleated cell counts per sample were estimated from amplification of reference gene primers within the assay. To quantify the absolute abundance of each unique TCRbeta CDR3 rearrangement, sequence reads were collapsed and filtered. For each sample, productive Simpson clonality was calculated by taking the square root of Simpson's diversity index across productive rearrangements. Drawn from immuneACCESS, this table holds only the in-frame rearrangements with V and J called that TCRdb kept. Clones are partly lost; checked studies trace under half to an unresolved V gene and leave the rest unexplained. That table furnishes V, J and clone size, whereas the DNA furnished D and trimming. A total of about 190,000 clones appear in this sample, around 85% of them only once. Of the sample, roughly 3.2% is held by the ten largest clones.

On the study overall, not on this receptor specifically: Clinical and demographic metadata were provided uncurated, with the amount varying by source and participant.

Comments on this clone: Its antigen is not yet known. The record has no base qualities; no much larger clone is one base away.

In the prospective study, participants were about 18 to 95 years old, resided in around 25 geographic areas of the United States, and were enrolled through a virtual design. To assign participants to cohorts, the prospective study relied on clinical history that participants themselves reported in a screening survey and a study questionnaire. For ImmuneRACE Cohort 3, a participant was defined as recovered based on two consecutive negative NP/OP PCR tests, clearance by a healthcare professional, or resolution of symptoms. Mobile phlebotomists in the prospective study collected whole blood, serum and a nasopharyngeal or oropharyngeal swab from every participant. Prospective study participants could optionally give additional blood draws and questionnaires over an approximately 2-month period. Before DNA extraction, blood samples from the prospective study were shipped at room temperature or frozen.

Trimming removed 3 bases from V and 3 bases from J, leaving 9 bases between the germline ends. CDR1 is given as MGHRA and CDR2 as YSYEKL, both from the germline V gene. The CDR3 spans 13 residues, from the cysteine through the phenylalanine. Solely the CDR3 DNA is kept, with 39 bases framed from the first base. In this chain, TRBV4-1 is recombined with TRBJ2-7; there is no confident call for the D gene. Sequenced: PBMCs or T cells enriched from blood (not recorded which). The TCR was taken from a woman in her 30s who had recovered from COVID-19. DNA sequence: TGCGCCAGCAGCCAGGGCTCTTACTACGAGCAGTACTTC. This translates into CASSQGSYYEQYF.